The 28 T cell receptor beta chains below come from one sample, sequenced in a study of cytomegalovirus exposure and HLA in healthy donors. The PCR contained 60 Vbeta and 13 Jbeta primers. The assay was immunoSEQ multiplex PCR, and TCRdb's table has in-frame clones only and misses some. The table for this sample gives about 130,000 clones. Sequencing input: PBMCs. The origin of the receptors is a young man in good health and CMV-seronegative.

V gene TRBV7-8 combines with J gene TRBJ2-1, with 12 positions matching TRBD1. CDR3 length equals 16 residues. The V and J ends lost 2 bases and 7 bases, in that order; junction bases with no gene match: 6. Germline values: CDR1 SGHVS, CDR2 FQNEAQ. CDR3 sequence: CASSLWGTGGGNEQFF. DNA for the CDR3: TGTGCCAGCAGCTTATGGGGGACAGGGGGCGGGAATGAGCAGTTCTTC.

The genes are TRBV28 and TRBJ1-2; TRBD1 aligns across 10 bases. Germline V gene lookup returns CDR1 MDHEN and CDR2 SYDVKM. This CDR3 has 13 amino acids. The V gene end was trimmed by 7 bases and the J gene end by 3 bases; junction bases not matched to a gene: 2. CDR3 residues: CASTGTGDYGYTF. As DNA, the CDR3 is TGTGCCAGCACCGGGACAGGGGACTATGGCTACACCTTC.

This chain joins TRBV28 and TRBJ2-4; 8 positions match TRBD1. Germline assignment: CDR1 MDHEN and CDR2 SYDVKM. V was clipped by 2 bases and J by 7 bases; unmatched bases: 4. This CDR3 contains 14 residues. The CDR3 nucleotides read TGTGCCAGCAGTTTACAGGGGGCCAGTAACATTCAGTACTTC. Amino acid sequence: CASSLQGASNIQYF.

This sequence joins TRBV27 and TRBJ1-1; D is uncertain. The CDR3 sequence is 11 residues long. Trimming removed 8 bases from V and 1 base from J, with 5 bases in between. The V gene's germline CDR1 is MNHEY and CDR2 SMNVEV (reference sequence). CDR3 in DNA: TGTGCCAGCTGCGGGAACACTGAAGCTTTCTTT. Its protein product is CASCGNTEAFF.

The DNA for the CDR3 is TGTGCCAGCAGAGGACTCGGACAGGGGATGGGTGGTTCCTACAATGAGCAGTTCTTC. Translation gives CASRGLGQGMGGSYNEQFF. The rearrangement links TRBV2 to TRBJ2-1; 9 bases agree with TRBD1. V was pared by 6 bases and J by 1 base, with 16 bases of the junction left unmatched. This CDR3 contains 19 residues. Germline V gene lookup returns CDR1 SNHLY and CDR2 FYNNEI.

The rearrangement links TRBV6-4 to TRBJ2-5, with TRBD2 identical over 10 bases. The CDR3 has 17 amino acids. Germline CDR1 MRHNA, CDR2 SNTAGT. Trimming took 6 bases from V and 2 from J; bases not matched to a gene: 12. CDR3 sequence reads: CASSASIAGGQQETQYF. In DNA, the CDR3 is TGTGCCAGCAGCGCCTCGATAGCGGGGGGCCAGCAAGAGACCCAGTACTTC.

This chain joins TRBV5-8 and TRBJ2-7; 7 positions agree with TRBD1. Germline V gene data show CDR1 as SGHTS and CDR2 as YDEGEE. The ends lost 1 base at V and 2 bases at J; junction bases unmatched: 12. The CDR3 totals 17 residues. The CDR3 reads CASSLNFGWQGAYEQYF. The DNA for the CDR3 is TGTGCCAGCAGCTTGAACTTCGGGTGGCAGGGGGCCTACGAGCAGTACTTC.

The chain links TRBV15 to TRBJ2-6; 7 bases agree with TRBD2. The CDR3 sequence is 17 residues long. In germline, CDR1 is LNHNV, CDR2 YYDKDF (reference sequence). The J segment lost 0 bases and the V segment lost 3 bases, leaving 5 bases of the junction unmatched. The CDR3 bases are TGTGCCACCAGCAGGGCGGGACTAAACTCTGGGGCCAACGTCCTGACTTTC. It codes for CATSRAGLNSGANVLTF. The full variable domain, completed using reference TRBV15 and TRBJ2-6, is DAMVIQNPRYQVTQFGKPVTLSCSQTLNHNVMYWYQQKSSQAPKLLFHYYDKDFNNEADTPDNFQSRRPNTSFCFLDIRSPGLGDTAMYLCATSRAGLNSGANVLTFGAGSRLTVL.

The chain has TRBV7-2 and TRBJ2-3; 12 bases fit TRBD2. Germline CDR1 and CDR2: SGHTA and FQGNSA. This CDR3 is 17 amino acids long. After removal of 0 bases from V and 4 bases from J, the junction contained 5 bases not matched to a gene. The CDR3 coding sequence is TGTGCCAGCAGCTTAGCCGGGGCTAGCGGGGGGGCAGATACGCAGTATTTT. Its protein product is CASSLAGASGGADTQYF.

On this clone itself: An end of the junction differs from the germline gene, which may be a read error. The CDR3, as DNA: TGTGCCAGCAGCGGGGGGACAGCGAATCGGCCCCAGCATTTT. This gives the protein CASSGGTANRPQHF. The V call is TRBV9, the J call TRBJ1-5; TRBD1 matches 7 bases. Germline loops: CDR1 SGDLS, CDR2 YYNGEE. This CDR3 is built from 14 residues.

Concerning this clone itself: The sample has other DNA sequences that encode this CDR3 too. J is TRBJ1-1 and V is TRBV6-6; no reliable D call. This CDR3 is 13 amino acids long. With 4 bases removed from V and 0 bases from J, the gap between germline ends came to 6 bases. From germline, CDR1 is MNHNY and CDR2 SVGAGI (reference sequence). This chain's CDR3 is CASSSQVNTEAFF. In DNA form, the CDR3 reads TGTGCCAGCAGTTCACAAGTGAACACTGAAGCTTTCTTT.

V and J are TRBV29-1 and TRBJ2-1; 7 nucleotides match TRBD1. The CDR3 is 15 residues long. Germline CDR1 SQVTM, CDR2 ANQGSEA. The ends lost 6 bases at V and 9 bases at J; junction bases unmatched: 17. CDR3 in DNA: TGCAGCGTCAAGGATGGACAGGACGTAAGTTCTGAGCAGTTCTTC. Amino acid sequence: CSVKDGQDVSSEQFF.

In DNA form, the CDR3 reads TGTGCCAGCAGTCCGGACAGGCGTTTTGACACCGGGGAGCTGTTTTTT. Its protein product is CASSPDRRFDTGELFF. V and J are TRBV7-3 and TRBJ2-2; 7 nucleotides match TRBD1. CDR1 is SGHTA, CDR2 FQGTGA, per germline. There are 16 residues in the CDR3. Losses at the gene ends were 6 bases for V and 3 bases for J; bases not matched to a gene: 10.

The rearrangement links TRBV27 to TRBJ1-6, with a tentative D call TRBD1 (5 bases). The germline gives CDR1 MNHEY, CDR2 SMNVEV (reference sequence). The CDR3 runs to 15 residues. Trimming pared 8 bases from V and 0 bases from J, leaving 11 bases between. The CDR3 spells CASRGHISYNSPLHF. The DNA for the CDR3 is TGTGCCAGCCGAGGACATATCTCCTATAATTCACCCCTCCACTTT.

V is TRBV11-3 and J is TRBJ1-2; 9 nucleotides line up with TRBD1. Per the germline V gene, CDR1 is SGHNT and CDR2 is YENEEA. The CDR3 is 14 residues long. V trimming: 5 bases; J trimming: 7 bases; junction bases outside the gene matches: 8. The CDR3 DNA reads as TGTGCCAGCAGCCTGACACAACAGGGGGCTGGCTACACCTTC. Its translation: CASSLTQQGAGYTF.

This chain uses TRBV15 with TRBJ1-4; weak D call: TRBD1 (6 bases). Trimming stripped 7 bases from V and 13 bases from J, with 16 bases between. CDR1 LNHNV and CDR2 YYDKDF come from the germline V gene (reference sequence). The CDR3 has 12 amino acids. The CDR3 region is CATIGRGGGLFF. CDR3 nucleotide sequence: TGTGCCACCATAGGGCGCGGGGGCGGACTGTTTTTT.

The J gene is TRBJ2-1, the V gene TRBV7-2; D call uncertain. The CDR3 contains 17 residues. Germline V CDR1 and CDR2: SGHTA, FQGNSA. Deletions cut 2 bases from V and 0 bases from J, with 14 bases between. The CDR3 region has the DNA TGTGCCAGCAGCTTATCCCACACTGGGCGCTCCTACAATGAGCAGTTCTTC. Encoded protein: CASSLSHTGRSYNEQFF. The variable domain in full, completed from reference TRBV7-2 and TRBJ2-1, reads GAGVSQSPSNKVTEKGKDVELRCDPISGHTALYWYRQSLGQGLEFLIYFQGNSAPDKSGLPSDRFSAERTGGSVSTLTIQRTQQEDSAVYLCASSLSHTGRSYNEQFFGPGTRLTVL.

This chain links TRBV9 with TRBJ2-3; D perhaps matches TRBD2 (6 bases). Trimming took off 1 base at V and 4 bases at J, with 13 bases between the two ends. Germline V CDR1 and CDR2: SGDLS, YYNGEE. The CDR3 totals 15 residues. The CDR3 bases are TGTGCCAGCAGCGTAATGGGCGGGGACGCAGATACGCAGTATTTT. It is translated as CASSVMGGDADTQYF.

This chain connects TRBV7-3 to TRBJ2-2; the match to TRBD2 covers 9 bases. Trimming took 5 bases from V and 1 from J; bases not matched to a gene: 14. The CDR3 has 19 amino acids. CDR1 is SGHTA and CDR2 is FQGTGA in the germline V gene. The CDR3 DNA reads as TGTGCCAGCAGCACCGCCGGGATTAGCGGGGGCCTGAACACCGGGGAGCTGTTTTTT. Amino acid sequence: CASSTAGISGGLNTGELFF.

J is TRBJ1-2 and V is TRBV27; no clear D. The CDR3 length is 14 residues. V lost 5 bases and J lost 5, with 15 bases in between. Per the germline V gene, CDR1 is MNHEY and CDR2 is SMNVEV (reference sequence). In DNA form, the CDR3 reads TGTGCCAGCAGTAATTCCGGGAGCTGGTATGGCTACACCTTC. Its translation is CASSNSGSWYGYTF.

The V and J genes are TRBV6-1 and TRBJ1-1, with D perhaps matching TRBD1 (5 bases). CDR3 size: 14 residues. V gave up 2 bases and J gave up 5 bases, with 12 bases separating them. CDR1 is MNHNS and CDR2 is SASEGT in the germline V gene. As DNA, the CDR3 is TGTGCCAGCAGTGAAAGTGGGGGGTTGACTGAAGCTTTCTTT. This gives the protein CASSESGGLTEAFF.

The chain couples TRBV7-2 to TRBJ1-1, with 7 bases aligning to TRBD1. Germline CDR1 is SGHTA and CDR2 is FQGNSA. The CDR3 is 15 residues long. J lost 2 bases, V lost 7 bases, and 10 bases had no gene match. CDR3 sequence reads: CASKLRRGRNTEAFF. CDR3 coding DNA: TGTGCCAGCAAGCTTAGGAGGGGGCGCAACACTGAAGCTTTCTTT.

A remark on this clone: One end of the junction does not line up with germline, which may come from a read error. The V gene is TRBV7-7, the J gene TRBJ2-3; D perhaps matches TRBD2 (5 bases). Germline loops: CDR1 SSHAT, CDR2 FNYEAQ (reference sequence). CDR3 size: 16 residues. In DNA, the CDR3 is TGTGCTAGCAGCTTAGAGTTGGCGGGCAGCACAGATACGCAGTATTTT. Its translation: CASSLELAGSTDTQYF.

The chain uses TRBV7-2 and TRBJ2-1, with 13 bases identical to TRBD2. Germline lookup yields CDR1 SGHTA and CDR2 FQGNSA. The ends lost 5 bases at V and 7 bases at J; junction bases unmatched: 8. The CDR3 has 16 residues. This CDR3 reads CASSLRGTSGVNEQFF. The CDR3 nucleotides read TGTGCCAGCAGCCTCCGGGGGACTAGCGGGGTAAATGAGCAGTTCTTC.

This sequence joins TRBV10-3 and TRBJ1-5; D is undetermined. V lost 3 bases and J 0 bases, leaving 9 bases between the germline ends. This CDR3 is built from 15 residues. Looked up from germline, CDR1 is ENHRY and CDR2 is SYGVKD. CDR3 DNA: TGTGCCATCAGTGAAGTGAGTTCTAGCAATCAGCCCCAGCATTTT. It is translated as CAISEVSSSNQPQHF.

This chain joins TRBV7-9 and TRBJ1-5, with D unresolved. V was pared by 1 base and J by 3 bases, with 7 bases between. The CDR3 has 14 amino acids. Per the germline V gene, CDR1 is SEHNR and CDR2 is FQNEAQ (reference sequence). The CDR3 nucleotides read TGTGCCAGCAGCTTAGTATCAGTCAATCAGCCCCAGCATTTT. It specifies CASSLVSVNQPQHF.

The chain's CDR3 is CASSSGTSGRRGEQYF. In DNA, the CDR3 is TGTGCCAGCAGCAGCGGGACTAGCGGGAGACGGGGCGAGCAGTACTTC. The V gene is TRBV5-4, the J gene TRBJ2-7, with TRBD2 matching 14 bases. Germline V gene data show CDR1 as SGHNT and CDR2 as YYREEE (reference sequence). The CDR3 runs to 16 residues. V was pared by 4 bases and J by 6 bases, with 9 bases of the junction left unmatched.

The rearrangement links TRBV7-3 to TRBJ2-7, with a tentative D call TRBD1 (6 bases). Trimming removed 5 bases from V and 2 bases from J, with 19 bases in between. Germline V gene sequence: CDR1 SGHTA, CDR2 FQGTGA. The CDR3 contains 16 residues. CDR3 sequence reads: CASSLLGTPKTYEQYF. The CDR3, as DNA: TGTGCCAGCAGCCTCCTAGGGACACCGAAAACCTACGAGCAGTACTTC.